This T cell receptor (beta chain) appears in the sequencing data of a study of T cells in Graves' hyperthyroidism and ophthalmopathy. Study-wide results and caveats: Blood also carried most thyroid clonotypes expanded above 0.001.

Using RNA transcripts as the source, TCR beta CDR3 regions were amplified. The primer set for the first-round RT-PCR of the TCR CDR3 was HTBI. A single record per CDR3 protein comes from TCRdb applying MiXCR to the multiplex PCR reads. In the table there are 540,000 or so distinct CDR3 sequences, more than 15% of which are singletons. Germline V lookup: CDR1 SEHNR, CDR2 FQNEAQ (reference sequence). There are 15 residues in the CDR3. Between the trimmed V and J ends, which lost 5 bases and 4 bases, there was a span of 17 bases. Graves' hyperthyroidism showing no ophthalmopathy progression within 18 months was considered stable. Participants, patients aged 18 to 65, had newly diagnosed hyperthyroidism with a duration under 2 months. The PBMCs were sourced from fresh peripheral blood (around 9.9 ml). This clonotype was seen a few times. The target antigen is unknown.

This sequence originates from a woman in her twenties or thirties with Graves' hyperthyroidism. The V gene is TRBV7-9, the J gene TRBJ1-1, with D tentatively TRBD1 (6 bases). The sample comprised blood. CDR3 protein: CASSHVRGQGTEAFF. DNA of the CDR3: TGTGCCAGCAGCCATGTACGGGGGCAGGGCACTGAAGCTTTCTTT.